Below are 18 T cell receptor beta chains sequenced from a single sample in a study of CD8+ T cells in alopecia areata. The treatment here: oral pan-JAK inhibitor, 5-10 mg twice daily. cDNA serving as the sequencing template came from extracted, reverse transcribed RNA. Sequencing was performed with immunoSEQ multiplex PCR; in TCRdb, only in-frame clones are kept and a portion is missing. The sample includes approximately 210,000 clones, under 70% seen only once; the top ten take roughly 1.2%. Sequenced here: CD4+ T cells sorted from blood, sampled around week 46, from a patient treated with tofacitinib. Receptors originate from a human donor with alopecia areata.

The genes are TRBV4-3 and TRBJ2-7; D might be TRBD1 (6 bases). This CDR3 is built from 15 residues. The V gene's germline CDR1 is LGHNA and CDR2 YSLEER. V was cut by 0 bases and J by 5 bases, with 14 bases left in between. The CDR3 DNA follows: TGCGCCAGCAGCCAAGAGGGGGCCTCCTCGGACGAGCAGTACTTC. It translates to CASSQEGASSDEQYF.

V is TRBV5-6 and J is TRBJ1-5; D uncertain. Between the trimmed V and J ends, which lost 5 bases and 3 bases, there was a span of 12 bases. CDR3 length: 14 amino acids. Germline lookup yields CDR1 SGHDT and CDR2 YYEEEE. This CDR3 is CASSPGNLNQPQHF. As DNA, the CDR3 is TGTGCCAGCAGTCCCGGGAACCTCAATCAGCCCCAGCATTTT.

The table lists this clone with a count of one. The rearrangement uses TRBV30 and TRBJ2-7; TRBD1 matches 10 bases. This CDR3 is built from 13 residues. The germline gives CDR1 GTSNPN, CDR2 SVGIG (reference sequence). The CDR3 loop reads CASRGDRGYEQYF. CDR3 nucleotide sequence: TGTGCTTCAAGGGGGGACAGGGGCTACGAGCAGTACTTC.

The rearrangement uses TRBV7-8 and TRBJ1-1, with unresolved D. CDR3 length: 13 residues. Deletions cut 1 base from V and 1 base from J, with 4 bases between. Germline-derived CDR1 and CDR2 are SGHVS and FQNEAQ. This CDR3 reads CASSLETNTEAFF. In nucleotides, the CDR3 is TGTGCCAGCAGCTTAGAGACGAACACTGAAGCTTTCTTT.

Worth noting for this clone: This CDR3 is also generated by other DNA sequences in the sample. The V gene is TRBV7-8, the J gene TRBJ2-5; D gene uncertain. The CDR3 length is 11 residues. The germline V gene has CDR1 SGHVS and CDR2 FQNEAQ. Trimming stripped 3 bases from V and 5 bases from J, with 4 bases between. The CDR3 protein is CASSLAETQYF. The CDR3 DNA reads TGTGCCAGCAGCTTGGCTGAGACCCAGTACTTC. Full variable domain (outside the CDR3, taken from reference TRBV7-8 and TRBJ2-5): GAGVSQSPRYKVAKRGQDVALRCDPISGHVSLFWYQQALGQGPEFLTYFQNEAQLDKSGLPSDRFFAERPEGSVSTLKIQRTQQEDSAVYLCASSLAETQYFGPGTRLLVL.

The CDR3 sequence is CASSLGWGKDQPQHF. CDR3 coding DNA: TGCGCCAGCAGCTTGGGTTGGGGGAAGGATCAGCCCCAGCATTTT. V gene TRBV5-1 combines with J gene TRBJ1-5; weak D call: TRBD1 (5 bases). The V gene's germline CDR1 is SGHRS and CDR2 YFSETQ. The CDR3 is 15 residues long. Trimming took off 0 bases at V and 5 bases at J, with 12 bases between the two ends. The variable domain in full, with the rest retrieved from reference TRBV5-1 and TRBJ1-5, is KAGVTQTPRYLIKTRGQQVTLSCSPISGHRSVSWYQQTPGQGLQFLFEYFSETQRNKGNFPGRFSGRQFSNSRSEMNVSTLELGDSALYLCASSLGWGKDQPQHFGDGTRLSIL.

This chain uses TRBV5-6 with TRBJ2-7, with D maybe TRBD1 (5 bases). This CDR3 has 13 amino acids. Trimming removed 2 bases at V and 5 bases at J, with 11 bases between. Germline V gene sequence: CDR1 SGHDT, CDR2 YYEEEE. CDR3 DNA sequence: TGTGCCAGCAGCTTCAGGGTGGGCGACGAGCAGTACTTC. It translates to CASSFRVGDEQYF.

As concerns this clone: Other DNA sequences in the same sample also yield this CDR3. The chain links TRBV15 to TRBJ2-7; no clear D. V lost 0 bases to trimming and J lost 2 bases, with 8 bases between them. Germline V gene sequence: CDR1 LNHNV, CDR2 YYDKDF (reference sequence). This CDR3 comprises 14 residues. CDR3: CATSRDLTAYEQYF. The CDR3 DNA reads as TGTGCCACCAGCAGAGATCTTACAGCCTACGAGCAGTACTTC.

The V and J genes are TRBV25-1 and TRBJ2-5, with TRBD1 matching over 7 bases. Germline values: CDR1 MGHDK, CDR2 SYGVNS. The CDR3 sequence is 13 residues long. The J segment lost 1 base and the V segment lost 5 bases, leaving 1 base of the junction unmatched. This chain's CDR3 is CASSRQGQETQYF. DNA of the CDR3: TGTGCCAGCAGTAGACAGGGCCAAGAGACCCAGTACTTC.

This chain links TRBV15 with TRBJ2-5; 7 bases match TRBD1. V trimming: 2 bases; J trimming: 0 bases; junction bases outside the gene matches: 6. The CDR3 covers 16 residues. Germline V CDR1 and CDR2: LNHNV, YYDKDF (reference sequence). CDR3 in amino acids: CATSRLQTGNQETQYF. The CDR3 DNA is TGTGCCACCAGCAGACTGCAGACAGGGAACCAAGAGACCCAGTACTTC.

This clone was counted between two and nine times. Here the CDR3 DNA reads TGTGCCAGCAGCCAAGATCCCCTTCTACAGGGACCTTTGGAGCAGTACTTC. Its protein is CASSQDPLLQGPLEQYF. V and J are TRBV14 and TRBJ2-7, with a possible D match to TRBD1 (6 bases). Trimming took 0 bases from V and 7 from J, leaving 22 bases between them. The CDR3 length is 17 residues. The germline V gene has CDR1 SGHDN and CDR2 FVKESK.

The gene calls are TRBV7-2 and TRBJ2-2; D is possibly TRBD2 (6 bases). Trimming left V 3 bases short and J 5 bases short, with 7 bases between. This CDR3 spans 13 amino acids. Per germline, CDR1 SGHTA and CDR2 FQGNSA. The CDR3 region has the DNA TGTGCCAGCAGCTTCGGGGGTACCGGGGAGCTGTTTTTT. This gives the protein CASSFGGTGELFF. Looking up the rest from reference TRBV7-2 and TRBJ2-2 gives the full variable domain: GAGVSQSPSNKVTEKGKDVELRCDPISGHTALYWYRQSLGQGLEFLIYFQGNSAPDKSGLPSDRFSAERTGGSVSTLTIQRTQQEDSAVYLCASSFGGTGELFFGEGSRLTVL.

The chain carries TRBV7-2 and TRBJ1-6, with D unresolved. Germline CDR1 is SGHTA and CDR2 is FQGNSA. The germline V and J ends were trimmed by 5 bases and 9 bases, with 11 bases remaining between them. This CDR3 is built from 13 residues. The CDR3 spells CASSPQRTSPLHF. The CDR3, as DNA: TGTGCCAGCAGCCCCCAAAGAACTTCACCCCTCCACTTT.

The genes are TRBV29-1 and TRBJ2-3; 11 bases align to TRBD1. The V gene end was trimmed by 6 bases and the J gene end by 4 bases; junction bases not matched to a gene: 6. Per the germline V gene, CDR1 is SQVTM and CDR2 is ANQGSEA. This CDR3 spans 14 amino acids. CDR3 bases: TGCAGCGTAGGGGACAGGGGGTTTCCAGATACGCAGTATTTT. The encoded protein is CSVGDRGFPDTQYF.

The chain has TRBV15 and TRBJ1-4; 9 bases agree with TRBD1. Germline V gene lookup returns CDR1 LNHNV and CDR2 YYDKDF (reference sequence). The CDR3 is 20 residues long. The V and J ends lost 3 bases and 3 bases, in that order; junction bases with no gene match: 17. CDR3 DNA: TGTGCCACCAGCAGGGACCGGGACAGGGACGCCAGTACGTCTAATGAAAAACTGTTTTTT. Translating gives CATSRDRDRDASTSNEKLFF.

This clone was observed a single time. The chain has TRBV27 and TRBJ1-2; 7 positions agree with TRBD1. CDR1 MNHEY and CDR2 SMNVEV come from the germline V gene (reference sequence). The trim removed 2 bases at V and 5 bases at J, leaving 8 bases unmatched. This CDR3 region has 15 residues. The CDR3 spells CASSLAPGGKYGYTF. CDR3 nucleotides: TGTGCCAGCAGTTTAGCCCCAGGGGGAAAGTATGGCTACACCTTC.

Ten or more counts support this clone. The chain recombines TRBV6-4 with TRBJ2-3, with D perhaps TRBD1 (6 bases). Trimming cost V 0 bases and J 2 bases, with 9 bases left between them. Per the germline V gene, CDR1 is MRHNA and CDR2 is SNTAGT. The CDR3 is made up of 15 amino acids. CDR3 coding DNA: TGTGCCAGCAGTGACTCGCCAGGGGCCACAGATACGCAGTATTTT. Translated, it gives CASSDSPGATDTQYF.

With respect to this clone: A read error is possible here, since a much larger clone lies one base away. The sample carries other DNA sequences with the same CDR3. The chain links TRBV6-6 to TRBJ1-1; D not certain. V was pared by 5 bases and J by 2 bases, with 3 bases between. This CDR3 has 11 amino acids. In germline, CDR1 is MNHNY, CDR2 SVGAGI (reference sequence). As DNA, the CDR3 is TGTGCCAGCAGTGGCAACACTGAAGCTTTCTTT. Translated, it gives CASSGNTEAFF.